This is a list of T cell receptor beta chains from one sample in a study of cytomegalovirus exposure and HLA in healthy donors. Only in-frame clones appear in the TCRdb table, and some are missing; sequencing was by immunoSEQ multiplex PCR. The sample contains about 200,000 clones, almost 80% of which appear only once. The specimen was PBMCs. Receptors originate from a male donor in good health and CMV-seronegative. CDR3s include the opening cysteine and the closing phenylalanine or tryptophan. The D gene is left open where the match is weak. The size entry is marked missing in some rows and otherwise reads once, few, many or a size class.

CDR3nt	CDR3aa	abundance	d_gene	v_gene	j_gene
TGTGCCAGCTCACAGGGGCCGACAGAAGAACTGTTTTTT	CASSQGPTEELFF	NA	NA	TRBV18	TRBJ1-4
TGTGCCAGCAGCTTATTCCGGGGAGGACCTGAAGCTTTCTTT	CASSLFRGGPEAFF	NA	NA	TRBV7-9	TRBJ1-1
TGCGCCAGCAGCCCGCCAGACAGCTATGGCTACACCTTC	CASSPPDSYGYTF	NA	NA	TRBV5-1	TRBJ1-2
TGTGCCAGCAGTTTTGCCGGGATGAACACTGAAGCTTTCTTT	CASSFAGMNTEAFF	NA	NA	TRBV27	TRBJ1-1
TGTGCCAGCAGCTTATTCGGACAGGGGAGGAATGAGCAGTTCTTC	CASSLFGQGRNEQFF	once	TRBD1	TRBV13	TRBJ2-1
TGCAGCGTGTCTGGGGGGACCGGATCTGGCTACACCTTC	CSVSGGTGSGYTF	NA	NA	TRBV29-1	TRBJ1-2
TGCGCCAGCAGTGCCCCGGGACAGGAAGCTAATCAGCCCCAGCATTTT	CASSAPGQEANQPQHF	NA	TRBD1	TRBV10-1	TRBJ1-5
TGCGCCAGCAGCCCCCGGGACAGCTACGAGCAGTACTTC	CASSPRDSYEQYF	NA	TRBD1	TRBV4-1	TRBJ2-7
TGTGCCAGTAGGACTAGAGGGGGCCCTTACAATGAGCAGTTCTTC	CASRTRGGPYNEQFF	NA	NA	TRBV19	TRBJ2-1
TGTGCCAGCAGCCCCCGGACTGTACCGGGGGAGACCCAGTACTTC	CASSPRTVPGETQYF	NA	NA	TRBV7-2	TRBJ2-5
TGTGCCAGCAGCTCAGCTAGTGGGTCGAACTATGGCTACACCTTC	CASSSASGSNYGYTF	few	NA	TRBV9	TRBJ1-2
TGTGCCAGCAGTTCCTACTGGCCAGGGGACTATAGCAATCAGCCCCAGCATTTT	CASSSYWPGDYSNQPQHF	NA	NA	TRBV28	TRBJ1-5
TGTGCCAGCAGTCCCCGGGACACGGAAGAGACCCAGTACTTC	CASSPRDTEETQYF	NA	NA	TRBV27	TRBJ2-5
TGTGCCAGCAGCGTAGAAAGGACAACTAACTATGGCTACACCTTC	CASSVERTTNYGYTF	NA	NA	TRBV9	TRBJ1-2
TGCGCCAGCAGCCAACCTAGAGACAGGGGAGTCGAAAAACTGTTTTTT	CASSQPRDRGVEKLFF	few	TRBD1	TRBV4-1	TRBJ1-4
TGTGCCAGCAGCAGACAGGGGTCCCCCACCGGGGAGCTGTTTTTT	CASSRQGSPTGELFF	NA	TRBD1	TRBV9	TRBJ2-2
TGTGCCAGTAGTATAGGAGGAGGGGGCCACACCGGGGAGCTGTTTTTT	CASSIGGGGHTGELFF	NA	NA	TRBV19	TRBJ2-2
TGTGCCAGCAGCGGCGGACTAGCGGGGCCCTACGAGCAGTACTTC	CASSGGLAGPYEQYF	NA	TRBD2	TRBV9	TRBJ2-7
TGTGCCAGCAGCTCCCGCTGGGGGCCCTCCTACGAGCAGTACTTC	CASSSRWGPSYEQYF	NA	NA	TRBV11-3	TRBJ2-7
TGTGCCAGCACCTACAATATCAGGTCGAACTACGAGCAGTACTTC	CASTYNIRSNYEQYF	NA	NA	TRBV27	TRBJ2-7
TGTGCCAGCAGCGTAGGACAGCAGGGTACCTACGAGCAGTACTTC	CASSVGQQGTYEQYF	NA	NA	TRBV9	TRBJ2-7
TGTGCCTGGAGTGTACTGAGGAGAAGCTACGAGCAGTACTTC	CAWSVLRRSYEQYF	NA	NA	TRBV30	TRBJ2-7
TGTGCCAGCAGTCACCACACAGGGGCCTATGGCTACACCTTC	CASSHHTGAYGYTF	NA	TRBD1	TRBV28	TRBJ1-2
TGTGCCAGCAGTTCAGCCCAGGTAATCCAAGAGACCCAGTACTTC	CASSSAQVIQETQYF	NA	NA	TRBV5-4	TRBJ2-5
TGTGCCAGCAGTCGACAGCCTTACAATGAGCAGTTCTTC	CASSRQPYNEQFF	NA	NA	TRBV27	TRBJ2-1
TGTGCCAGCAGGACAGGATTGACCTACGAGCAGTACTTC	CASRTGLTYEQYF	NA	NA	TRBV28	TRBJ2-7
TGCAGCGGCCGTTACTTTGGCACTGAAGCTTTCTTT	CSGRYFGTEAFF	NA	NA	TRBV29-1	TRBJ1-1
TGCAGCGTTGACGGGGGGGTGGGCAATCAGCCCCAGCATTTT	CSVDGGVGNQPQHF	few	NA	TRBV29-1	TRBJ1-5
TGTGCCAGCAGCCCCGGACAGGGGAAGGGGAGAGAGACCCAGTACTTC	CASSPGQGKGRETQYF	NA	TRBD1	TRBV11-1	TRBJ2-5
TGCGCCAGCAGCTTGGGGGCCCAGGGAGGGTCCTACGAGCAGTACTTC	CASSLGAQGGSYEQYF	few	TRBD2	TRBV5-1	TRBJ2-7
TGCAGCGTTGTAGACAGTAACTATGGCTACACCTTC	CSVVDSNYGYTF	NA	NA	TRBV29-1	TRBJ1-2
TGTGCCACCAGCAAAGGCCAGGGCGTCCATGGCTACACCTTC	CATSKGQGVHGYTF	NA	NA	TRBV15	TRBJ1-2
TGTGCCAGCAGCCGTAGCGGGGGACCTCCCTACAATGAGCAGTTCTTC	CASSRSGGPPYNEQFF	NA	TRBD2	TRBV27	TRBJ2-1
TGTGCCAGCAGTGATACAGGGGCCTCCTACGAGCAGTACTTC	CASSDTGASYEQYF	NA	TRBD1	TRBV6-1	TRBJ2-7
TGTGCCAGCAGCTTCGGGACAGGGGCCCCCTACGAGCAGTACTTC	CASSFGTGAPYEQYF	NA	TRBD1	TRBV5-4	TRBJ2-7
TGCGCCAGCAGCTTGGCTGGACAGGTGAGTCAGCCCCAGCATTTT	CASSLAGQVSQPQHF	few	TRBD1	TRBV5-1	TRBJ1-5
TGTGCCAGCAGCGTAGAGACTAGCGGGGTCTTCACAGATACGCAGTATTTT	CASSVETSGVFTDTQYF	NA	TRBD2	TRBV9	TRBJ2-3
TGTGCCAGCAAAGTGGGACAGGCCTCCTACGAGCAGTACTTC	CASKVGQASYEQYF	NA	TRBD1	TRBV6-1	TRBJ2-7
TGCGCCAGTCGGGGGTGGGGCACCGGGGAGCTGTTTTTT	CASRGWGTGELFF	NA	NA	TRBV5-6	TRBJ2-2
TGTGCCAGCAGTGAAGGGAGTCAGGGAGGAGATTATGGCTACACCTTC	CASSEGSQGGDYGYTF	NA	NA	TRBV2	TRBJ1-2
TGTGCCATCAGGGGACAGGGGGGGGAGACCCAGTACTTC	CAIRGQGGETQYF	NA	TRBD1	TRBV10-3	TRBJ2-5
TGTGCCAGCAGCCCGGGACTAGCGGTAATCACAGATACGCAGTATTTT	CASSPGLAVITDTQYF	NA	TRBD2	TRBV9	TRBJ2-3
TGTGCCAGCAGCCGGGACACGAACGAGCAGTACTTC	CASSRDTNEQYF	NA	NA	TRBV7-9	TRBJ2-7
TGTGCTAGTGGTTTGAGATACAGGGGGAGGGTTAATGAAAAACTGTTTTTT	CASGLRYRGRVNEKLFF	NA	TRBD1	TRBV12-5	TRBJ1-4
TGTGCCAGCAGCGGCGTGACAGGGAATGGCTACACCTTC	CASSGVTGNGYTF	few	TRBD1	TRBV5-6	TRBJ1-2
TGTGCCAGCAGCTCCGGGACAGGGGTTCAGCCCCAGCATTTT	CASSSGTGVQPQHF	few	TRBD1	TRBV5-6	TRBJ1-5
TGTGCCAGCAGCGGGTCAGGGGCGGGTGAAGCTTTCTTT	CASSGSGAGEAFF	NA	NA	TRBV9	TRBJ1-1
TGTGCCAGCAGTTTATCCAGGGTAGAAGAGCAGTACTTC	CASSLSRVEEQYF	NA	NA	TRBV27	TRBJ2-5
TGTGCCAGCAGTGGCGGGGTGAACACTGAAGCTTTCTTT	CASSGGVNTEAFF	NA	NA	TRBV25-1	TRBJ1-1
TGTGCCAGCCGGGACAGATACTACGAGCAGTACTTC	CASRDRYYEQYF	NA	TRBD1	TRBV7-9	TRBJ2-7
TGTGCCAGCAGTGAAGTCCCTAGCGGGAGTTGGACAGATACGCAGTATTTT	CASSEVPSGSWTDTQYF	NA	TRBD2	TRBV2	TRBJ2-3
TGTGCCAGCAGCTCCCTTCCCGGGACAGGGGATTCCTCCTACGAGCAGTACTTC	CASSSLPGTGDSSYEQYF	NA	TRBD1	TRBV11-2	TRBJ2-7
TGCGCCAGCAGCCAAGATTTCGGGAACTACGAGCAGTACTTC	CASSQDFGNYEQYF	NA	NA	TRBV4-3	TRBJ2-7
TGTGCCAGCAGCCAAGGACTCAATCAGCCCCAGCATTTT	CASSQGLNQPQHF	few	NA	TRBV14	TRBJ1-5
TGTGCCATCCAGTTGCGGGCTCCCGAGCCCCAGCATTTT	CAIQLRAPEPQHF	NA	NA	TRBV28	TRBJ1-5
TGTGCCAGCAGTTACGGGACTTTCAGTGGCTACACCTTC	CASSYGTFSGYTF	NA	NA	TRBV6-5	TRBJ1-2
TGTGCCAGTAGTATACAGGGGGCTGGCCACGAGCAGTACTTC	CASSIQGAGHEQYF	NA	TRBD1	TRBV19	TRBJ2-7
TGTGCCAGCAGCTTAGGTGCGACAGGGGTGTACGAGCAGTACTTC	CASSLGATGVYEQYF	NA	TRBD1	TRBV13	TRBJ2-7